This passage covers 4 T cell receptor beta chains from one sample sequenced in a study of blood T cell repertoires in COVID-19. This table comes from immunoSEQ multiplex PCR, and its TCRdb copy is limited to in-frame clones, with some not included. The data hold more than 300,000 clones, with 90% to 95% observed a single time. Sequencing input: PBMCs or T cells enriched from blood (not recorded which). The receptors were sampled from a young woman who had been exposed to COVID-19.

This chain joins TRBV28 and TRBJ1-2, with D possibly being TRBD1 (6 bases). CDR1 is MDHEN, CDR2 SYDVKM, per germline. The CDR3 loop spans 14 amino acids. V shed 5 bases and J shed 6 bases, with 16 bases lying between them. The CDR3 DNA follows: TGTGCCAGCAGTACCACGGGGGGCGCACATGGCTACACCTTC. Protein product: CASSTTGGAHGYTF.

In DNA form, the CDR3 reads TGTGCCAGCAGTTACTCTACGGGGGAGCAGTACTTC. Its protein product is CASSYSTGEQYF. The rearrangement links TRBV6-5 to TRBJ2-7; TRBD2 is a possible D gene (5 bases). The CDR3 totals 12 residues. Deletions cut 0 bases from V and 7 bases from J, with 7 bases between. The germline V gene encodes CDR1 MNHEY and CDR2 SVGAGI.

The rearrangement joins TRBV19 to TRBJ2-1; D perhaps matches TRBD2 (7 bases). Germline lookup yields CDR1 LNHDA and CDR2 SQIVND (reference sequence). V was clipped by 11 bases and J by 5 bases, with 16 bases between them. The CDR3 spans 13 residues. The CDR3 DNA is TGTGCCCGGAGGGGGGGCGGGAACAATGAGCAGTTCTTC. Translated, it gives CARRGGGNNEQFF.

The V call is TRBV7-2, the J call TRBJ2-7; no clear D gene. This CDR3 is built from 14 residues. CDR1 is SGHTA, CDR2 FQGNSA, per germline. Trimming left V 3 bases short and J 0 bases short, with 9 bases between. The CDR3 DNA sequence: TGTGCCAGCAGCTTCCCAGGCTTCTCCTACGAGCAGTACTTC. It is translated as CASSFPGFSYEQYF.